Following are 10 T cell receptor beta chains from one sample sequenced in a study of CD8+CD57+ T cells in acquired aplastic anemia. CDR3 and TCR beta VDJ profiling relied on genomic DNA as the template. TCRdb processed the reads anew with MiXCR; each CDR3 protein has one entry. The sample carries some 160,000 distinct CDR3 sequences, 40% to 55% recorded once. CD8+CD57+ cell expansion had been shown by flow cytometry in patients chosen for sequencing. What was sequenced was sorted CD4+, CD8+, or CD8+CD57+ T cells (not recorded which) from PBMCs. The source of these receptors is a human donor with aplastic anemia.

This chain uses TRBV24-1 with TRBJ1-4; D gene unclear. V was shortened by 4 bases and J by 8 bases, with 16 bases between the two germline ends. This CDR3 contains 15 residues. CDR1 is KGHDR, CDR2 SFDVKD, per germline. CDR3 DNA sequence: TGTGCCACCAGTGACCCGGAACCGCCTCAGGAAAAACTGTTTTTT. This gives the protein CATSDPEPPQEKLFF.

The chain combines TRBV10-3 with TRBJ1-6; a weak D match, TRBD1 (5 bases). CDR3 length: 14 amino acids. In germline, CDR1 is ENHRY, CDR2 SYGVKD. Trimming pared 4 bases from V and 6 bases from J, leaving 10 bases between. This chain's CDR3 is CAISGQSANSPLHF. CDR3 bases: TGTGCCATCAGTGGACAGAGTGCTAATTCACCCCTCCACTTT.

This clonotype has ten or more counts. J is TRBJ2-3 and V is TRBV5-5; D is uncertain. Germline V lookup: CDR1 SGHKS, CDR2 YYEKEE (reference sequence). This CDR3 has 15 amino acids. Deletions cut 2 bases from V and 1 base from J, with 11 bases between. CDR3 sequence (DNA): TGTGCCAGCAGCTTAACAGCATCCCGCACAGATACGCAGTATTTT. Amino acid sequence: CASSLTASRTDTQYF.

This clonotype was seen repeatedly, ten times or more. The chain combines TRBV5-1 with TRBJ1-6; TRBD1 matches at 10 bases. This CDR3 is built from 17 residues. V lost 3 bases, J lost 5 bases, and 8 bases stayed unmatched. Germline values: CDR1 SGHRS, CDR2 YFSETQ. CDR3 DNA: TGCGCCAGCAGCTCTTGGGCGGGACAGGGGAATAATTCACCCCTCCACTTT. Translating it yields CASSSWAGQGNNSPLHF. Together with reference TRBV5-1 and TRBJ1-6, the CDR3 gives the full variable domain: KAGVTQTPRYLIKTRGQQVTLSCSPISGHRSVSWYQQTPGQGLQFLFEYFSETQRNKGNFPGRFSGRQFSNSRSEMNVSTLELGDSALYLCASSSWAGQGNNSPLHFGNGTRLTVT.

A word on this clonotype: This is likely a read error, given that the CDR3 carries no conserved phenylalanine or tryptophan at its end. The chain links TRBV15 to TRBJ1-5; 9 bases line up with TRBD1. V dropped 1 base and J dropped 3; count of bases not matched to a gene: 4. This CDR3 is 16 amino acids long. In germline, CDR1 is LNHNV, CDR2 YYDKDF (reference sequence). CDR3 bases: TGTGCCACCAGCAGAGCCGGGACAGGGTACAATCAGCCCCAGCATCTT. Protein product: CATSRAGTGYNQPQHL.

This clonotype came up many times. This rearrangement joins TRBV27 to TRBJ2-7, with D unresolved. There are 13 residues in the CDR3. Germline-derived CDR1 and CDR2 are MNHEY and SMNVEV (reference sequence). The V end lost 6 bases, the J end lost 7 bases, and 16 bases lay between the germline ends. DNA for the CDR3: TGTGCCAGCAGCCCTAATGGGGTTGGAGAGCAGTACTTC. Translating gives CASSPNGVGEQYF.

The CDR3 region has the DNA TGTGCCAGCAGCCAAGGGGGTTTCACCGGGGAGCTGTTTTTT. This codes for CASSQGGFTGELFF. This chain uses TRBV3-1 with TRBJ2-2; D is unclear. Trimming shortened V by 1 base and J by 4 bases, and 7 bases separated the two germline ends. Per the germline V gene, CDR1 is LGHDT and CDR2 is YNNKEL (reference sequence). The CDR3 runs 14 residues.

This clonotype has a count of ten or more. The chain combines TRBV20-1 with TRBJ2-1; possible D gene TRBD2, 5 bases. Germline CDR1 is DFQATT and CDR2 is SNEGSKA (reference sequence). This CDR3 has 15 amino acids. V was shortened by 6 bases and J by 0 bases, with 15 bases between the two germline ends. As DNA, the CDR3 is TGCAGTGCCCAAGGACTCTCCCACTCCTACAATGAGCAGTTCTTC. This gives the protein CSAQGLSHSYNEQFF.

V and J are TRBV15 and TRBJ2-2; 8 bases are a match to TRBD2. V was pared by 0 bases and J by 1 base, with 4 bases of the junction left unmatched. Looked up from germline, CDR1 is LNHNV and CDR2 is YYDKDF (reference sequence). The CDR3 covers 17 residues. CDR3 in amino acids: CATSRDRLALNTGELFF. CDR3 DNA: TGTGCCACCAGCAGAGATCGACTAGCGTTGAACACCGGGGAGCTGTTTTTT.

This clonotype was observed a few times. The rearrangement joins TRBV6-1 to TRBJ1-3, with a possible D match to TRBD1 (5 bases). The CDR3 consists of 15 residues. The V gene's germline CDR1 is MNHNS and CDR2 SASEGT. V lost 2 bases and J lost 4, with 12 bases in between. The CDR3 loop reads CASSEWGRAGNTIYF. In nucleotides, the CDR3 is TGTGCCAGCAGTGAATGGGGCAGGGCCGGAAACACCATATATTTT.